The clone carrying this T cell receptor (beta chain) has only one observation. Its target is unknown. The source of the sample is a study of shared clonotypes between healthy human individuals. Study-wide background: Used for every donor were three CD4 naive, three CD4 memory, two CD8 naive and one CD8 memory plate.

General observations from the study: Several donors held about 5% of naive CD4 clonotypes in common. Unshared clonotypes carried lower generation probabilities than those common to all four donors.

The junction had 13 bases not matched to a gene; V was cut back by 3 bases and J by 7 bases. This CDR3 region has 17 residues. CDR1 is SGDLS, CDR2 YYNGEE, per germline. Naive CD8 cells, CD45RO-negative and positively selected for CCR7, excluded terminally differentiated effector memory CD45RA+ cells. Genomic DNA per cell subset filled all wells of several immunoSEQ plates. TCRdb's copy holds only in-frame clones and misses some; the assay was immunoSEQ multiplex PCR. The data show about 580,000 clones, about 98% seen once. The clonotype originates from a man aged 25 to 45 in good health. The chain recombines TRBV9 with TRBJ2-3, with 11 nucleotides matching TRBD2. The sample taken for sequencing was naive CD8+ T cells sorted from blood. CDR3 nucleotide sequence: TGTGCCAGCAGCGCCTTTCCGACTAGCGGGATTTCTAATACGCAGTATTTT. As protein: CASSAFPTSGISNTQYF. Combining the CDR3 with reference TRBV9 and TRBJ2-3 gives the whole variable domain DSGVTQTPKHLITATGQRVTLRCSPRSGDLSVYWYQQSLDQGLQFLIQYYNGEERAKGNILERFSAQQFPDLHSELNLSSLELGDSALYFCASSAFPTSGISNTQYFGPGTRLTVL.